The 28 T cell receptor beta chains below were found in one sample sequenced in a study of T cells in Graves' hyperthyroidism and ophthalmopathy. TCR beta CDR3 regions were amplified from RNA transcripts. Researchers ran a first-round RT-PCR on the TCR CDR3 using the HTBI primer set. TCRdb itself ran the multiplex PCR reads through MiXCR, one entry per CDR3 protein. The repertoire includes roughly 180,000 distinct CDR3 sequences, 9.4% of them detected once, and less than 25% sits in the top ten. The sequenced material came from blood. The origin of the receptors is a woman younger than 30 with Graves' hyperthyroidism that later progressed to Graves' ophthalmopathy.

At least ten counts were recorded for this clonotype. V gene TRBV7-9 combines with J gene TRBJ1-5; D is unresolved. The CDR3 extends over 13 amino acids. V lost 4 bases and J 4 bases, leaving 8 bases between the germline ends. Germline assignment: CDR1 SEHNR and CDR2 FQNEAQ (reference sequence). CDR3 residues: CASSWQENQPQHF. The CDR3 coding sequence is TGTGCCAGCAGCTGGCAGGAAAATCAGCCCCAGCATTTT.

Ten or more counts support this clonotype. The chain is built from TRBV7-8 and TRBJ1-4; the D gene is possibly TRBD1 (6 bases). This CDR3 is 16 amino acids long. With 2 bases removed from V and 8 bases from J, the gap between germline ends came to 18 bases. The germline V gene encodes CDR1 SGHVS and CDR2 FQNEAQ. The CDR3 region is CASSLKGPGAGEKLFF. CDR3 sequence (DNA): TGTGCCAGCAGCTTAAAGGGTCCGGGGGCAGGGGAAAAACTGTTTTTT.

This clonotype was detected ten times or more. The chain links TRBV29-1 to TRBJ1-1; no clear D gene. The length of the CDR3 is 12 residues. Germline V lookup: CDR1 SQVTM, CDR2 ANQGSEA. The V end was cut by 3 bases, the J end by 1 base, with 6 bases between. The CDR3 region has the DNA TGCAGCGTTGATACAGCGAACACTGAAGCTTTCTTT. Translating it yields CSVDTANTEAFF.

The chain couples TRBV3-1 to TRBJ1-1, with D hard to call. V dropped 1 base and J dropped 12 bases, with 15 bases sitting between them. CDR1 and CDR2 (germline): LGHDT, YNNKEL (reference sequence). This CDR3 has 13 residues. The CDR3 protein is CASSQGQETGTFF. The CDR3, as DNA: TGTGCCAGCAGCCAAGGTCAGGAGACCGGGACTTTCTTT. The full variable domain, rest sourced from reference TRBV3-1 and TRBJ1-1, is DTAVSQTPKYLVTQMGNDKSIKCEQNLGHDTMYWYKQDSKKFLKIMFSYNNKELIINETVPNRFSPKSPDKAHLNLHINSLELGDSAVYFCASSQGQETGTFFGQGTRLTVV.

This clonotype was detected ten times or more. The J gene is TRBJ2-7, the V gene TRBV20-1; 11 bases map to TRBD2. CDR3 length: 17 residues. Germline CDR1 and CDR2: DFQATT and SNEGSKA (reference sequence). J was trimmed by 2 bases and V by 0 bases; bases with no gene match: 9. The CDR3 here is CSARDDGLLAGAYEQYF. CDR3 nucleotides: TGCAGTGCTAGAGATGATGGATTACTAGCGGGAGCCTACGAGCAGTACTTC.

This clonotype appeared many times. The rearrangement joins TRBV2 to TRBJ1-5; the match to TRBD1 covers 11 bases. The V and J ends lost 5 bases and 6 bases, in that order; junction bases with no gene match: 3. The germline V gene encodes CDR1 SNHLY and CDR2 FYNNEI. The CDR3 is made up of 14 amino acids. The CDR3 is CASSSDRGPQPQHF. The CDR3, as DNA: TGTGCCAGCAGTTCGGACAGGGGGCCTCAGCCCCAGCATTTT.

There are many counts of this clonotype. The CDR3 DNA follows: TGTGCCAGCAGCCAAGATGCCGCAGCCTACAATGAGCAGTTCTTC. Its translation: CASSQDAAAYNEQFF. The rearrangement joins TRBV3-1 to TRBJ2-1; D remains ambiguous. The germline V and J ends were trimmed by 0 bases and 2 bases, with 8 bases remaining between them. The CDR3 is made up of 15 amino acids. The germline gives CDR1 LGHDT, CDR2 YNNKEL (reference sequence).

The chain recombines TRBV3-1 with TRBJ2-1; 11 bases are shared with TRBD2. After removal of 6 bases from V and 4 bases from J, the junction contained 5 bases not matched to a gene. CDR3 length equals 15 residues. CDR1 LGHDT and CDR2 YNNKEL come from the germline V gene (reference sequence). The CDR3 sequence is CASSSGTSGYNEQFF. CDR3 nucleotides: TGTGCCAGCAGTTCCGGGACTAGCGGTTACAATGAGCAGTTCTTC.

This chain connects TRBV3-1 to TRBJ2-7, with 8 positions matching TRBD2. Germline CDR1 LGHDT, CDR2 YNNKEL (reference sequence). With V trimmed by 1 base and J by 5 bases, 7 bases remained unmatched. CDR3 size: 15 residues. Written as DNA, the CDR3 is TGTGCCAGCAGCCAAGTTACGGGGGGGCTCAACGAGCAGTACTTC. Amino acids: CASSQVTGGLNEQYF.

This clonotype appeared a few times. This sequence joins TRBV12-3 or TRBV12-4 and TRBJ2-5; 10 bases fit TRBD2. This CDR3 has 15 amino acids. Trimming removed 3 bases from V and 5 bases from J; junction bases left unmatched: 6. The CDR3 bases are TGTGCCAGCAGTTTTAGTAGCGGGGGGCGGGAGACCCAGTACTTC. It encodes CASSFSSGGRETQYF.

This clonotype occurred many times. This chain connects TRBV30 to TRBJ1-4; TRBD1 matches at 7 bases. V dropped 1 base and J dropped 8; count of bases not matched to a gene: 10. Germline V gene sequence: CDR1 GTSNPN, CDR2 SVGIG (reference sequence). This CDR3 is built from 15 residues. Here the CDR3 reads CAWSATGAGGEKLFF. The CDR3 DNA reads TGTGCCTGGAGTGCCACAGGGGCAGGAGGAGAAAAACTGTTTTTT.

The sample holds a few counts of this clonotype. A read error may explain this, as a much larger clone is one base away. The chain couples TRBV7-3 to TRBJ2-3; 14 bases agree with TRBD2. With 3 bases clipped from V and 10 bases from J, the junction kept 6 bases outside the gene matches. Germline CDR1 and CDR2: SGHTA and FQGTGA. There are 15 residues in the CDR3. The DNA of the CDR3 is TGTGCCAGCAGCTTCATGGGACTAGCGGGGGATGCGCAGTATTTT. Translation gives CASSFMGLAGDAQYF. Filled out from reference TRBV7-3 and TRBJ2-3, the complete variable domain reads GAGVSQTPSNKVTEKGKYVELRCDPISGHTALYWYRQSLGQGPEFLIYFQGTGAADDSGLPNDRFFAVRPEGSVSTLKIQRTERGDSAVYLCASSFMGLAGDAQYFGPGTRLTVL.

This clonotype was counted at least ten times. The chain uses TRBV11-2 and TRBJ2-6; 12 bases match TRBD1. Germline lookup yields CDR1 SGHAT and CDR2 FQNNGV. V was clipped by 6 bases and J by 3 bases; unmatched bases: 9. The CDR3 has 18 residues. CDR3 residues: CASRVLGQGADGANVLTF. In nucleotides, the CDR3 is TGTGCCAGCAGGGTACTGGGACAGGGGGCGGATGGGGCCAACGTCCTGACTTTC.

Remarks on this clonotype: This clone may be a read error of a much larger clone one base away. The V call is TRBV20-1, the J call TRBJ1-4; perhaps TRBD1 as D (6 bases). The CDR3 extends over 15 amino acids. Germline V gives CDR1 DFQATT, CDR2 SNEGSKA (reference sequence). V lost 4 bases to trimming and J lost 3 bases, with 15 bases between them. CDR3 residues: CSANRASVPNEKLFF. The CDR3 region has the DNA TGCAGTGCTAACAGGGCTTCAGTACCTAATGAAAAACTGTTTTTT.

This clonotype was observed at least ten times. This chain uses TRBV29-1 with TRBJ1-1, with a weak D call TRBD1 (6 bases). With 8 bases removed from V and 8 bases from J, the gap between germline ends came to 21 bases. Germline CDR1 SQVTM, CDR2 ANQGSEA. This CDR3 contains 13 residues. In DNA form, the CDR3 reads TGCAGCTCCGTTCCGGGGGGAGGGGGAGAAGCTTTCTTT. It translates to CSSVPGGGGEAFF. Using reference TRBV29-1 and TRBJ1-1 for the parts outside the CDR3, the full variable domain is SAVISQKPSRDICQRGTSLTIQCQVDSQVTMMFWYRQQPGQSLTLIATANQGSEATYESGFVIDKFPISRPNLTFSTLTVSNMSPEDSSIYLCSSVPGGGGEAFFGQGTRLTVV.

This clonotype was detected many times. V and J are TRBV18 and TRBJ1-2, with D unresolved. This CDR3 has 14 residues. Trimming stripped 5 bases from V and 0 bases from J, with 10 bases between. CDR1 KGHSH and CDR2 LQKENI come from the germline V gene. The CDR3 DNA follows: TGTGCCAGCTCAGCCGGTGATTCTAACTATGGCTACACCTTC. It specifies CASSAGDSNYGYTF.

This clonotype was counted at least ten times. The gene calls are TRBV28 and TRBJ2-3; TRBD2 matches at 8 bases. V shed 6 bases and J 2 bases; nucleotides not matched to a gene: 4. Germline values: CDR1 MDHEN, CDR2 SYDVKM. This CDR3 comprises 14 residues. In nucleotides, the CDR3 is TGTGCCAGCAGAGTAGCGGGGCCCACAGATACGCAGTATTTT. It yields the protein CASRVAGPTDTQYF.

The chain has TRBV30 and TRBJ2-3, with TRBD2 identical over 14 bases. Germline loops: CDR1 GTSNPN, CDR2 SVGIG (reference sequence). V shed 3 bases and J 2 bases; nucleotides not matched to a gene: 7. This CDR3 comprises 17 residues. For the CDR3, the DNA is TGTGCCTGGAGCCCGGGACTAGCGGGGGCGAACACAGATACGCAGTATTTT. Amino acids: CAWSPGLAGANTDTQYF.

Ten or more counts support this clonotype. DNA for the CDR3: TGTGCCAGCAGCGTAGAAAAAGATACGCAGTATTTT. The encoded protein is CASSVEKDTQYF. The chain carries TRBV9 and TRBJ2-3, with no clear D. Trimming left V 0 bases short and J 5 bases short, with 4 bases between. Germline CDR1 reads SGDLS; CDR2 reads YYNGEE. This CDR3 has 12 amino acids.

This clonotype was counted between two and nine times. CDR3 in amino acids: CASSQFGVQETQYF. CDR3 DNA sequence: TGTGCCAGCAGCCAATTCGGAGTCCAAGAGACCCAGTACTTC. The J gene is TRBJ2-5, the V gene TRBV3-1; no firm D call. This CDR3 comprises 14 residues. V lost 2 bases to trimming and J lost 1 base, with 8 bases between them. Germline CDR1 and CDR2: LGHDT and YNNKEL (reference sequence).

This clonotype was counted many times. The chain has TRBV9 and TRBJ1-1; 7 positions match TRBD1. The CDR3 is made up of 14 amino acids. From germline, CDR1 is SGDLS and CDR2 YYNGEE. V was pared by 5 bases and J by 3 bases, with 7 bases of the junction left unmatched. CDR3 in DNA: TGTGCCAGCAGTCCTTCAGGGGGGGACACTGAAGCTTTCTTT. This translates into CASSPSGGDTEAFF.

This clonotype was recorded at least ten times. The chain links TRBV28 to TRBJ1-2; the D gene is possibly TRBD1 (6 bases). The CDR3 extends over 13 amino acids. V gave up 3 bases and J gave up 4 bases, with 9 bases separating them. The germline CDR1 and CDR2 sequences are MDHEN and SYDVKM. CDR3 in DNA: TGTGCCAGCAGTTTTCGGACAGCCTATGGCTACACCTTC. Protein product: CASSFRTAYGYTF.

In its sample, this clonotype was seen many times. The CDR3: CASSQLEGTAFF. The CDR3 nucleotides are TGTGCCAGCAGCCAGCTGGAGGGTACGGCTTTCTTT. The rearrangement links TRBV9 to TRBJ1-1; D remains ambiguous. This CDR3 region has 12 residues. Between the trimmed V and J ends, which lost 4 bases and 11 bases, there was a span of 15 bases. The germline gives CDR1 SGDLS, CDR2 YYNGEE. The full variable domain, completed using reference TRBV9 and TRBJ1-1, is DSGVTQTPKHLITATGQRVTLRCSPRSGDLSVYWYQQSLDQGLQFLIQYYNGEERAKGNILERFSAQQFPDLHSELNLSSLELGDSALYFCASSQLEGTAFFGQGTRLTVV.

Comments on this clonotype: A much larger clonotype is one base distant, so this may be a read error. For the CDR3, the DNA is TGTACCAGCAGACCTACAGGGTTGGGTAATGAAAAACTGTTTTTT. This codes for CTSRPTGLGNEKLFF. The chain combines TRBV12-3 or TRBV12-4 with TRBJ1-4, with D tentatively TRBD1 (6 bases). The CDR3 extends over 15 amino acids.

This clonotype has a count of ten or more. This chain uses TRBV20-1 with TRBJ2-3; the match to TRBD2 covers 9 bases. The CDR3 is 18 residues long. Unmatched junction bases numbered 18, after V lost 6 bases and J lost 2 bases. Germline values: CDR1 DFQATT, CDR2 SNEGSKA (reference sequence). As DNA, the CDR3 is TGCAGTGCCAATCCTTACCCGGCGGGAGGGCTTGTCACAGATACGCAGTATTTT. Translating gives CSANPYPAGGLVTDTQYF.

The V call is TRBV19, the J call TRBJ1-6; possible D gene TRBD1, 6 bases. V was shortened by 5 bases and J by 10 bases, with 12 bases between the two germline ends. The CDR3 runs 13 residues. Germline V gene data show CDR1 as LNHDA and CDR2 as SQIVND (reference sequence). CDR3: CASSVTGRSPLHF. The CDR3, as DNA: TGTGCCAGTAGTGTCACAGGGAGGTCACCCCTCCACTTT.

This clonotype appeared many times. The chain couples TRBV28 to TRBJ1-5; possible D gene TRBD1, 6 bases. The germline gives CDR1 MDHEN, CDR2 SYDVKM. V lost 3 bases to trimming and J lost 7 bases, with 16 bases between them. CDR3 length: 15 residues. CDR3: CASSLTGLTGQPQHF. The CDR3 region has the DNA TGTGCCAGCAGTTTGACAGGTCTAACGGGACAGCCCCAGCATTTT.

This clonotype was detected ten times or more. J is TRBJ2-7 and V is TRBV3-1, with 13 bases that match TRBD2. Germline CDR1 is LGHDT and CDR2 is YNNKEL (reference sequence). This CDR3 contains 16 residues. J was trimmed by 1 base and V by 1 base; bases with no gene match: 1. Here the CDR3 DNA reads TGTGCCAGCAGCCAAGGGGGACTAGCGGGATCCTACGAGCAGTACTTC. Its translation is CASSQGGLAGSYEQYF.